The 31 T cell receptor beta chains presented below share a single source sample, sequenced in a study of T cells after yellow fever vaccination. TCRdb called the 5' RACE reads again in MiXCR, with one record for every CDR3 protein. The sample holds 300,000 to 400,000 distinct CDR3 sequences, approximately 12% seen once. The starting material was CD4+ T cells sorted from PBMCs, obtained 45 days after the yellow fever booster vaccination. These receptors were obtained from a man aged 18 to 35 who received the YFV17D yellow fever vaccine.

This clonotype was counted many times. The gene calls are TRBV6-1 and TRBJ2-1; D is perhaps TRBD1 or TRBD2 (5 bases each). The V end lost 0 bases, the J end lost 8 bases, and 14 bases lay between the germline ends. CDR1 and CDR2 from the germline V gene are MNHNS and SASEGT. This CDR3 region has 15 residues. CDR3 sequence reads: CASSEAAGRAHEQFF. For the CDR3, the DNA is TGTGCCAGCAGTGAAGCCGCGGGCAGGGCCCATGAGCAGTTCTTC.

This clonotype has a handful of counts. The V gene is TRBV6-2 or TRBV6-3, the J gene TRBJ1-1; possibly TRBD1 for D (6 bases). Per germline, CDR1 MNHEY and CDR2 SVGEGT. This CDR3 contains 16 residues. V lost 5 bases to trimming and J lost 2 bases, with 18 bases between them. The CDR3 DNA sequence: TGTGCCAGCAGTACAGGGCAGCACAAGATTAACACTGAAGCTTTCTTT. Its translation: CASSTGQHKINTEAFF.

This clonotype was counted a few times. The chain employs TRBV6-5 and TRBJ2-2; 9 bases match TRBD1. The CDR3 extends over 15 amino acids. Germline-derived CDR1 and CDR2 are MNHEY and SVGAGI. V dropped 6 bases and J dropped 4; count of bases not matched to a gene: 6. For the CDR3, the DNA is TGTGCCAGCAGCCCCCCGGGACAGGGCACCGGGGAGCTGTTTTTT. Amino acid sequence: CASSPPGQGTGELFF.

The gene calls are TRBV3-1 and TRBJ2-4; D is unresolved. V was pared by 2 bases and J by 0 bases, with 5 bases between. Germline V gene lookup returns CDR1 LGHDT and CDR2 YNNKEL (reference sequence). This CDR3 is built from 14 residues. This chain's CDR3 is CASSQRVAKNIQYF. CDR3 nucleotides: TGTGCCAGCAGCCAAAGGGTAGCCAAAAACATTCAGTACTTC.

Only a few counts were recorded for this clonotype. The V and J genes are TRBV7-3 and TRBJ2-1, with D tentatively TRBD2 (6 bases). V was pared by 5 bases and J by 9 bases, with 20 bases between. Germline CDR1 reads SGHTA; CDR2 reads FQGTGA. CDR3 length equals 15 residues. The DNA of the CDR3 is TGTGCCAGCAGCCCTGCGGGGACCTTCGGAAGTGAGCAGTTCTTC. Protein: CASSPAGTFGSEQFF. Variable domain in full (rest from reference TRBV7-3 and TRBJ2-1): GAGVSQTPSNKVTEKGKYVELRCDPISGHTALYWYRQSLGQGPEFLIYFQGTGAADDSGLPNDRFFAVRPEGSVSTLKIQRTERGDSAVYLCASSPAGTFGSEQFFGPGTRLTVL.

This clonotype was recorded at least ten times. This chain joins TRBV29-1 and TRBJ2-3, with D perhaps TRBD1 or TRBD2 (5 bases each). The CDR3 has 14 residues. The germline V gene encodes CDR1 SQVTM and CDR2 ANQGSEA. V was shortened by 2 bases and J by 2 bases, with 11 bases between the two germline ends. CDR3 sequence reads: CSVEFGAATDTQYF. CDR3 DNA sequence: TGCAGCGTTGAATTCGGGGCCGCCACAGATACGCAGTATTTT.

J is TRBJ2-7 and V is TRBV4-2, with 7 bases identical to TRBD2. Germline values: CDR1 LGHNA, CDR2 YNFKEQ. This CDR3 contains 15 residues. With V trimmed by 0 bases and J by 4 bases, 6 bases remained unmatched. CDR3 in amino acids: CASSQDLLGGYEQYF. CDR3 DNA: TGTGCCAGCAGCCAAGATCTCCTGGGGGGGTACGAGCAGTACTTC.

This clonotype was counted between two and nine times. The chain is built from TRBV9 and TRBJ2-2; D remains unclear. CDR1 SGDLS and CDR2 YYNGEE come from the germline V gene. V was shortened by 10 bases and J by 4 bases, with 14 bases between the two germline ends. The CDR3 has 13 amino acids. The CDR3 region has the DNA TGTGCCTCAACCACAGCTAGCACCGGGGAGCTGTTTTTT. This sequence encodes CASTTASTGELFF.

This clonotype turned up a few times. V usage is TRBV11-2 and J usage is TRBJ2-7, with D perhaps TRBD1 (5 bases). CDR1 is SGHAT, CDR2 FQNNGV, per germline. This CDR3 region has 14 residues. V was shortened by 2 bases and J by 2 bases, with 10 bases between the two germline ends. This CDR3 is CASSLWGNPYEQYV. CDR3 bases: TGTGCCAGCAGCTTATGGGGCAACCCCTACGAGCAGTACGTC.

The chain couples TRBV7-2 to TRBJ2-5, with D uncertain. The CDR3 is made up of 13 amino acids. Germline CDR1 SGHTA, CDR2 FQGNSA. Trimming pared 8 bases from V and 2 bases from J, leaving 12 bases between. The CDR3 DNA reads as TGTGCCAGCTCCCTCTGGCTTCAAGAGACCCAGTACTTC. Its protein is CASSLWLQETQYF.

This clonotype appeared a few times. The rearrangement links TRBV4-3 to TRBJ2-3, with 7 nucleotides matching TRBD1. The CDR3 loop spans 15 amino acids. V lost 0 bases, J lost 6 bases, and 6 bases stayed unmatched. Germline values: CDR1 LGHNA, CDR2 YSLEER. CDR3 sequence: CASSQDLRGHDTQYF. In DNA, the CDR3 is TGCGCCAGCAGCCAAGATCTAAGGGGGCACGATACGCAGTATTTT.

This clonotype came up a few times. V is TRBV20-1 and J is TRBJ1-6; 11 positions match TRBD1. CDR1 DFQATT and CDR2 SNEGSKA come from the germline V gene (reference sequence). The J segment lost 7 bases and the V segment lost 6 bases, leaving 5 bases of the junction unmatched. The CDR3 has 14 residues. The CDR3 sequence: CSARTGGGNSPLHF. In DNA form, the CDR3 reads TGCAGTGCCCGGACAGGGGGCGGGAATTCACCCCTCCACTTT.

This clonotype has just a few counts. The V call is TRBV7-9, the J call TRBJ2-1; 11 bases map to TRBD2. The germline gives CDR1 SEHNR, CDR2 FQNEAQ (reference sequence). V trimming: 4 bases; J trimming: 9 bases; junction bases outside the gene matches: 11. The CDR3 consists of 16 residues. Here the CDR3 reads CASSSFSGGAVFEQFF. Here the CDR3 DNA reads TGTGCCAGCAGCTCCTTTAGCGGGGGGGCCGTGTTTGAGCAGTTCTTC.

This clonotype was seen repeatedly, ten times or more. Here the CDR3 reads CASSQSLGREKGNTIYF. The CDR3, as DNA: TGCGCCAGCAGCCAATCTTTGGGCAGGGAAAAAGGAAACACCATATATTTT. The chain links TRBV4-1 to TRBJ1-3; maybe TRBD1 (5 bases). The germline V gene encodes CDR1 MGHRA and CDR2 YSYEKL. Deletions cut 2 bases from V and 4 bases from J, with 18 bases between. The CDR3 totals 17 residues.

The gene calls are TRBV29-1 and TRBJ2-1; D remains unclear. Germline CDR1 SQVTM, CDR2 ANQGSEA. The CDR3 is made up of 15 amino acids. V shed 6 bases and J shed 0 bases, with 15 bases lying between them. The CDR3 bases are TGCAGCGTCGGTATGGGTGCTAGCTCCTACAATGAGCAGTTCTTC. The encoded protein is CSVGMGASSYNEQFF.

The chain employs TRBV6-5 and TRBJ2-3, with D possibly matching TRBD2 (5 bases). The germline V gene has CDR1 MNHEY and CDR2 SVGAGI. This CDR3 is built from 15 residues. V was trimmed by 6 bases and J by 6 bases, leaving 19 bases between them. CDR3 DNA: TGTGCCAGCAGGACCTGGAAAGGAGGCTCCGATACGCAGTATTTT. Amino acid sequence: CASRTWKGGSDTQYF.

This clonotype has just a few counts. The chain is built from TRBV5-1 and TRBJ2-3; 11 bases map to TRBD2. The CDR3 sequence is 16 residues long. The junction had 11 bases not matched to a gene; V was cut back by 4 bases and J by 7 bases. Looked up from germline, CDR1 is SGHRS and CDR2 is YFSETQ. CDR3 in amino acids: CASSDGGTSGNNTQYF. Here the CDR3 DNA reads TGCGCCAGCAGCGATGGCGGGACTAGCGGTAATAATACGCAGTATTTT.

V gene TRBV11-2 combines with J gene TRBJ2-1; a possible D gene is TRBD2 (5 bases). V was pared by 3 bases and J by 2 bases, with 32 bases between. The CDR3 contains 22 residues. Germline assignment: CDR1 SGHAT and CDR2 FQNNGV. In DNA, the CDR3 is TGTGCCAGCAGCTTGCGGTGGCTTCGGGAATCGCTCCCCGGTTACCCCTACAATGAGCAGTTCTTC. It encodes CASSLRWLRESLPGYPYNEQFF.

At least ten counts were recorded for this clonotype. The chain uses TRBV10-3 and TRBJ1-2; TRBD1 aligns across 8 bases. The CDR3 is 14 residues long. Germline V lookup: CDR1 ENHRY, CDR2 SYGVKD. J lost 7 bases, V lost 10 bases, and 14 bases had no gene match. The CDR3 DNA follows: TGTGCCACGCACGTTACAGGGGGATCCGGTGGCTACACCTTC. This codes for CATHVTGGSGGYTF.

This clonotype was detected a few times. The chain employs TRBV12-3 or TRBV12-4 and TRBJ1-1, with D possibly matching TRBD1 (5 bases). CDR3 length: 15 amino acids. The V and J ends lost 5 bases and 1 base respectively, with 14 bases between them. The chain's CDR3 is CASSPGRPRNTEAFF. The CDR3 DNA is TGTGCCAGCAGTCCGGGACGGCCAAGGAACACTGAAGCTTTCTTT.

The chain employs TRBV7-2 and TRBJ2-4; D possibly corresponds to TRBD2 (6 bases). Trimming removed 4 bases from V and 9 bases from J, with 22 bases in between. Germline V gene sequence: CDR1 SGHTA, CDR2 FQGNSA. This CDR3 is built from 16 residues. The CDR3 is CASSSTPGLKGGIQYF. The CDR3 nucleotides are TGTGCCAGCAGCTCAACCCCGGGACTCAAGGGCGGCATTCAGTACTTC.

This clonotype was counted between two and nine times. The chain is built from TRBV7-2 and TRBJ1-2, with 10 bases matching TRBD1. CDR3 size: 16 residues. Trimming at V came to 3 bases and at J to 6 bases, leaving 10 bases not matched to a gene. CDR1 is SGHTA, CDR2 FQGNSA, per germline. The CDR3 loop is CASSFGGRDRGHGYTF. The CDR3 DNA is TGTGCCAGCAGCTTCGGGGGGCGGGACAGGGGCCATGGCTACACCTTC.

The genes are TRBV5-1 and TRBJ1-6; no firm D call. Between the trimmed V and J ends, which lost 2 bases and 8 bases, there was a span of 11 bases. Germline V gene data show CDR1 as SGHRS and CDR2 as YFSETQ. CDR3 size: 14 residues. CDR3 in amino acids: CASSLAALDSPLHF. The DNA of the CDR3 is TGCGCCAGCAGCTTAGCAGCCCTGGATTCACCCCTCCACTTT.

The chain is built from TRBV20-1 and TRBJ1-5; D is undetermined. The germline V gene has CDR1 DFQATT and CDR2 SNEGSKA (reference sequence). V lost 3 bases and J lost 7, with 10 bases in between. CDR3 length: 12 residues. The DNA for the CDR3 is TGCAGTGCTAGTACCCCGGGGCAGCCCCAGCATTTT. It is translated as CSASTPGQPQHF.

A few counts support this clonotype. J is TRBJ2-1 and V is TRBV5-1, with D perhaps matching TRBD2 (5 bases). Trimming removed 0 bases from V and 5 bases from J, with 9 bases in between. CDR3 length: 14 residues. Germline loops: CDR1 SGHRS, CDR2 YFSETQ. CDR3 DNA: TGCGCCAGCAGCTTGGTACGGGGAGACAATGAGCAGTTCTTC. Its translation: CASSLVRGDNEQFF.

The J gene is TRBJ2-2, the V gene TRBV24-1; unclear D gene. The V and J ends lost 4 bases and 1 base respectively, with 6 bases between them. This CDR3 has 14 amino acids. Germline CDR1 KGHDR, CDR2 SFDVKD. CDR3 coding DNA: TGTGCCACCAGTGACCCGGGGAACACCGGGGAGCTGTTTTTT. Amino acid sequence: CATSDPGNTGELFF.

This clonotype was seen only a few times. CDR3 DNA sequence: TGTGCCAGCAGTCAGATCCTGTTAGCTTACGAGCAGTACTTC. Protein product: CASSQILLAYEQYF. The chain recombines TRBV6-2 or TRBV6-3 with TRBJ2-7; D call uncertain. The ends were cut back, 5 bases at V and 4 bases at J, with 15 bases in the middle. Germline CDR1 is MNHEY and CDR2 is SVGEGT. The length of the CDR3 is 14 residues.

This clonotype turned up a few times. The rearrangement uses TRBV7-9 and TRBJ2-6; maybe TRBD2 (5 bases). The CDR3 is 18 amino acids. The ends were cut back, 3 bases at V and 0 bases at J, with 15 bases in the middle. CDR1 and CDR2 (germline): SEHNR, FQNEAQ (reference sequence). Here the CDR3 reads CASSFYAAVLSGANVLTF. DNA of the CDR3: TGTGCCAGCAGCTTCTATGCAGCGGTTCTCTCTGGGGCCAACGTCCTGACTTTC. Using reference TRBV7-9 and TRBJ2-6 for the parts outside the CDR3, the full variable domain is DTGVSQNPRHKITKRGQNVTFRCDPISEHNRLYWYRQTLGQGPEFLTYFQNEAQLEKSRLLSDRFSAERPKGSFSTLEIQRTEQGDSAMYLCASSFYAAVLSGANVLTFGAGSRLTVL.

This clonotype occurred a few times. This chain joins TRBV4-1 and TRBJ2-5; 10 nucleotides match TRBD2. This CDR3 has 15 residues. The V and J ends lost 5 bases and 5 bases, in that order; junction bases with no gene match: 8. The germline V gene encodes CDR1 MGHRA and CDR2 YSYEKL. CDR3 DNA: TGCGCCAGCAGCGTAAGCGGGGGGGCCGTTGAGACCCAGTACTTC. Amino acids: CASSVSGGAVETQYF.

This clonotype has more than one count but fewer than ten. The chain has TRBV12-3 or TRBV12-4 and TRBJ2-7; TRBD1 matches 10 bases. Losses at the gene ends were 4 bases for V and 0 bases for J; bases not matched to a gene: 9. This CDR3 is 17 amino acids long. CDR3 sequence (DNA): TGTGCCAGCAGTTACCGGGACAGGGGTTGGAGCTCCTACGAGCAGTACGTC. Translation: CASSYRDRGWSSYEQYV.

This clonotype was seen only a few times. The chain links TRBV20-1 to TRBJ2-3; 11 bases align to TRBD2. Germline lookup yields CDR1 DFQATT and CDR2 SNEGSKA (reference sequence). The CDR3 has 14 residues. J gave up 6 bases and V 3 bases, and 5 bases lay outside the gene matches. The CDR3 DNA sequence: TGCAGTGCTAGCTCTAGCGGGGGGACGGATACGCAGTATTTT. Translation: CSASSSGGTDTQYF.